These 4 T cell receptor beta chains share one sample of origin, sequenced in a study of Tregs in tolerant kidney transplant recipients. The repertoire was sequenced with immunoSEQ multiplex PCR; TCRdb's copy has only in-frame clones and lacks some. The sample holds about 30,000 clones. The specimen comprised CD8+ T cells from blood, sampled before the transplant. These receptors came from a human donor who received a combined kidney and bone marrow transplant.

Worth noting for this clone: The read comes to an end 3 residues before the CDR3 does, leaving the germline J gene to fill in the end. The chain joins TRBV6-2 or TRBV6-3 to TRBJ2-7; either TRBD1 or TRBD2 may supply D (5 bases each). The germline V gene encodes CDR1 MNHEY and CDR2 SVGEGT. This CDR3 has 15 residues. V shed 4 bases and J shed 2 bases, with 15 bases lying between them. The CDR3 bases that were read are TGTGCCAGCAGTTTTAAGGGGAGTCTACCCTACGAG. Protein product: CASSFKGSLPYE. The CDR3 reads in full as CASSFKGSLPYEQYF.

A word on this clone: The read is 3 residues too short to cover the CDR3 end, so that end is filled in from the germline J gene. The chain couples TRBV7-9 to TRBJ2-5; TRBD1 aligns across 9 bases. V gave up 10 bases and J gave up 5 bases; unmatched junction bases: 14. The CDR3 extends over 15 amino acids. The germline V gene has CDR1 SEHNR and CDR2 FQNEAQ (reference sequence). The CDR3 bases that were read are TGTGCCATCGACGGAGGAACAGGGGGCGGGGAGACC. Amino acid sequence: CAIDGGTGGGET. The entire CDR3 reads CAIDGGTGGGETQYF. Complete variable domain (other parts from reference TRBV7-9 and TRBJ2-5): DTGVSQNPRHKITKRGQNVTFRCDPISEHNRLYWYRQTLGQGPEFLTYFQNEAQLEKSRLLSDRFSAERPKGSFSTLEIQRTEQGDSAMYLCAIDGGTGGGETQYFGPGTRLLVL.

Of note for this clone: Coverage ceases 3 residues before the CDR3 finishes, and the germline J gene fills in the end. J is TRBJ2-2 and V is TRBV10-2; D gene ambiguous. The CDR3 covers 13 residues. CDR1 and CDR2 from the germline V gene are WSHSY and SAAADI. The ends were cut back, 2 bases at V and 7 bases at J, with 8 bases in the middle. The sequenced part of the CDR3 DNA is TGCGCCAGCAGTGAGATCCTAAGCGGGGAG. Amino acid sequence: CASSEILSGE. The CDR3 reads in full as CASSEILSGELFF.

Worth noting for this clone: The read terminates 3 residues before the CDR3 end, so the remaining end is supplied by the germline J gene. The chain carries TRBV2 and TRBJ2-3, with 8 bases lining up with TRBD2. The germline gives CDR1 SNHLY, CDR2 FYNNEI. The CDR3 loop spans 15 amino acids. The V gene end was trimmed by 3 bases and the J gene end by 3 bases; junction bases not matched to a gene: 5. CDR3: CASSEAGGRTDTQYF. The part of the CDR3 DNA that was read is TGTGCCAGCAGTGAGGCGGGGGGACGGACAGATACG. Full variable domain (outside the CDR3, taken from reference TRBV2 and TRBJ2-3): EPEVTQTPSHQVTQMGQEVILRCVPISNHLYFYWYRQILGQKVEFLVSFYNNEISEKSEIFDDQFSVERPDGSNFTLKIRSTKLEDSAMYFCASSEAGGRTDTQYFGPGTRLTVL.